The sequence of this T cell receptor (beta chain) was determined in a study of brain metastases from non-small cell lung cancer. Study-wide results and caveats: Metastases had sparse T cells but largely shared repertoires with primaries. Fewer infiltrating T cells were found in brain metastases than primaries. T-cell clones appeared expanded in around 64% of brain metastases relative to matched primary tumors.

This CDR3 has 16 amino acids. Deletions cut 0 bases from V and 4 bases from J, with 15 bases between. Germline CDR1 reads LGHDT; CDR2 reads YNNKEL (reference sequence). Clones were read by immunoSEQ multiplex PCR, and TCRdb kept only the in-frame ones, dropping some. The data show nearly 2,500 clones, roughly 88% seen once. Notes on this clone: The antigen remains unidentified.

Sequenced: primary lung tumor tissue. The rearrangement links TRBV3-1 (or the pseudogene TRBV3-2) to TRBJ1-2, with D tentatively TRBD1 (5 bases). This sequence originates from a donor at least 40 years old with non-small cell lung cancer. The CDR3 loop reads CASSQDNRSGGYGYTF. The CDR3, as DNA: TGTGCCAGCAGCCAAGATAACAGGTCGGGAGGCTATGGCTACACCTTC.